These 5 T cell receptor beta chains were sequenced from one sample in a study of identical twins. One entry per CDR3 protein results from TCRdb running MiXCR on the 5' RACE reads. Of 250,000 or so distinct CDR3 sequences in the sample, about 8% were seen once. The data were also submitted as part of a second study, on yellow fever vaccine responses in identical twins.

The sample consisted of CD8+ T cells sorted from blood. Source of these receptors: a woman younger than 35 in good health.

This clonotype came up many times. The J gene is TRBJ2-1, the V gene TRBV5-1; TRBD1 aligns across 7 bases. The CDR3 runs 15 residues. Germline CDR1 SGHRS, CDR2 YFSETQ. V shed 2 bases, J shed 3 bases, and the junction held 5 bases outside the gene matches. CDR3 amino acids: CASSFNQGVYNEQFF. CDR3 nucleotides: TGCGCCAGCAGCTTTAACCAGGGGGTCTACAATGAGCAGTTCTTC.

This clonotype was recorded many times. This rearrangement joins TRBV4-1 to TRBJ2-1, with D unresolved. CDR1 is MGHRA and CDR2 is YSYEKL in the germline V gene. The V end was cut by 1 base, the J end by 4 bases, with 14 bases between. The CDR3 has 16 amino acids. CDR3 amino acids: CASSQVEPGGYNEQFF. The CDR3 DNA is TGCGCCAGCAGCCAAGTCGAGCCGGGTGGGTACAATGAGCAGTTCTTC.

Many counts were recorded for this clonotype. J is TRBJ1-5 and V is TRBV11-1, with 9 bases fitting TRBD1. Trimming removed 2 bases from V and 1 base from J; junction bases left unmatched: 12. Germline CDR1 is SGHAT and CDR2 is FQDESV (reference sequence). The CDR3 has 19 amino acids. CDR3 nucleotides: TGTGCCAGCAGCTTAAACCGGGACAGGGCCTTATCGAGCAATCAGCCCCAGCATTTT. This encodes CASSLNRDRALSSNQPQHF.

A few counts support this clonotype. V gene TRBV7-6 combines with J gene TRBJ2-1; 10 nucleotides line up with TRBD1. Germline CDR1 is SGHVS and CDR2 is FNYEAQ. This CDR3 comprises 14 residues. V was pared by 4 bases and J by 8 bases, with 5 bases of the junction left unmatched. The CDR3 sequence: CASSSTGGYDEQFF. The CDR3 DNA reads as TGTGCCAGCAGCTCGACAGGGGGCTATGATGAGCAGTTCTTC.

The chain couples TRBV6-1 to TRBJ1-1; perhaps TRBD1 as D (5 bases). Trimming left V 7 bases short and J 6 bases short, with 18 bases between. The CDR3 is 14 residues long. Germline-derived CDR1 and CDR2 are MNHNS and SASEGT. Here the CDR3 reads CASIPDSPGSEAFF. CDR3 bases: TGTGCCAGCATCCCTGACAGCCCGGGGTCTGAAGCTTTCTTT.